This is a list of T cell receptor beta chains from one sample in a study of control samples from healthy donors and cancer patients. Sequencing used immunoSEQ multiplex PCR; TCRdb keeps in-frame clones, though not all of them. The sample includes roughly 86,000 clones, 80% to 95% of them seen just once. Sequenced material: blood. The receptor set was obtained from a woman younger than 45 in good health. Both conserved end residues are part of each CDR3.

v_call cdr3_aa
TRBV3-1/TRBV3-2 CASSQGLAGPYEQFF
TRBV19 CASSLGWRTSTDTQYF
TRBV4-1 CASSQDRSGSGNTEAFF
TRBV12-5 CASAPTSNYGYTF
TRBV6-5 CASSSIGQGDQPQHF
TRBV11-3 CASSDRGGRGEQYF
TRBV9 CASSGYGGSVNTEAFF
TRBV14 CASSHNRAPNYGYTF
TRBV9 CASSVEGVAVLTDTQYF
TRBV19 CASSGAGGVADTQYF
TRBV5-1 CASSRDYSDGYTF
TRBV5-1 CASSPGLEGGEQFF
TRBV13 CASSSSGQDTQYF
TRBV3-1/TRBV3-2 CASSQDQRGPYNEQFF
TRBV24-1 CATSDPRGGDGNTIYF
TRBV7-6 CASSLRGVTGYNSPLHF
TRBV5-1 CASSYNDRGAQYGYTF
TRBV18 CASSPGITGNTIYF
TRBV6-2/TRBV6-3 CASSYPSQTSLRDNEQFF
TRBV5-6 CASSFRQRGEAFF
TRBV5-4 CASSLEGLQETQYF
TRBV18 CASSVTQGLSGNTIYF
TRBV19 CASSPGGGRNTDTQYF
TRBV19 CASSIRELTEAFF
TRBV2 CASSDRANYGYTF
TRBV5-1 CASHYSGRSYNEQFF
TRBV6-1 CASSENFHNEQFF
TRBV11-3 CASSLQGYGYTF
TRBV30 CAWSTLTGDGSPLHF
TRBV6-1 CASSEMPGQDNQPQHF
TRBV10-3 CATRLETYNEQFF
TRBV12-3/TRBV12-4 CASSLGDQPQHF
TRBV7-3 CASSPGGDYGYTF
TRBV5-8 CASSRDRDQPQHF
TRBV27 CASSPYRGLTEAFF
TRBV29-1 CSVVFGGQDYGYTF
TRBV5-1 CASSYGQPTDTQYF
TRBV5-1 CASSEAGPGNTIYF
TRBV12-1 CASSFPDPGTDLSRPQHF
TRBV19 CASSLGLASDTQYF
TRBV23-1 CASTDYTF
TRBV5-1 CASSEPVGEDTEAFF
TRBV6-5 CASSYTRDRGNSPLHF
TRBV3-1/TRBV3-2 CASSPEASGAYEQYF
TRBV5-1 CASSLGAGGSGISEQYF